This is a list of T cell receptor beta chains from one sample in a study of OX40 agonist ivuxolimab in advanced cancers. Method: immunoSEQ multiplex PCR; TCRdb's copy keeps in-frame clones and lacks some. The sample includes 25,000 to 30,000 clones, around 81% of them seen just once. The sequenced sample was CD4+ or CD8+ T cells sorted from blood, obtained in a trial of the OX40 agonist ivuxolimab. Receptor source: an adult with an advanced solid tumor such as melanoma, head and neck, liver or kidney cancer. CDR3s include the opening cysteine and the closing phenylalanine or tryptophan. A D gene is named only where the DNA matches it firmly. The size field is filled for only some rows; it gives once, few, many or a size class.

clone size	V gene	J gene	D gene	CDR3 DNA	CDR3 protein
-	TRBV6-4	TRBJ2-5	TRBD1	TGTGCCAGCAGTGACCCCGGGACAGTCTTTTACGAGGAGACCCAGTACTTC	CASSDPGTVFYEETQYF
few	TRBV19	TRBJ2-5	TRBD2	TGTGCCAGTAGTACCGGACTAGCGGGCCTGACCCAAGAGACCCAGTACTTC	CASSTGLAGLTQETQYF
-	TRBV10-2	TRBJ2-3	TRBD2	TGCGCCATCTCAACTAGCGGGAGGCTACTTAGCACAGATACGCAGTATTTT	CAISTSGRLLSTDTQYF
-	TRBV7-9	TRBJ2-5	-	TGTGCCAGCAGCCCTCTGGGCCCCGACCAAGAGACCCAGTACTTC	CASSPLGPDQETQYF
-	TRBV2	TRBJ1-3	-	TGTGCCAGCAACAACGGAAACTCTGGAAACACCATATATTTT	CASNNGNSGNTIYF
-	TRBV9	TRBJ2-2	-	TGTGCCAGCAGCGTAGTGGAGGGGGAGCTGTTTTTT	CASSVVEGELFF
-	TRBV5-4	TRBJ2-1	TRBD1	TGTGCCAGCAGCTGGGGGACAGGGGGCTTTAACAATGAGCAGTTCTTC	CASSWGTGGFNNEQFF
-	TRBV11-2	TRBJ1-5	-	TGTGCCAGCAGCTTAGATGCGGGGAACAATCAGCCCCAGCATTTT	CASSLDAGNNQPQHF
-	TRBV4-1	TRBJ1-3	TRBD1	TGCGCCAGCAGCCATCTCGACAGGGGAAGCTCTGGAAACACCATATATTTT	CASSHLDRGSSGNTIYF
once	TRBV14	TRBJ2-5	TRBD2	TGTGCCAGCAGCCGCAGGCTAGCGGGAGTACTCTGGGAGACCCAGTACTTC	CASSRRLAGVLWETQYF
-	TRBV27	TRBJ1-1	TRBD1	TGTGCCAGCAGTCTCACAGGGGGCTGGAACACTGAAGCTTTCTTT	CASSLTGGWNTEAFF
-	TRBV4-1	TRBJ2-4	TRBD2	TGCGCCAGCAGCCAAGCTGCTAGCGGGAGTGGATACATTCAGTACTTC	CASSQAASGSGYIQYF
-	TRBV19	TRBJ2-1	-	TGTGCCAGTGCATTTAGTGAGTCCTACAATGAGCAGTTCTTC	CASAFSESYNEQFF
-	TRBV20-1	TRBJ1-1	-	TGCAGTGCTAGATTTGGTGAAGCTTTCTTT	CSARFGEAFF
-	TRBV9	TRBJ1-1	-	TGTGCCAGCAGCGTAATAACGTCAGATGAAGCTTTCTTT	CASSVITSDEAFF
-	TRBV19	TRBJ1-5	TRBD1	TGTGCCGGAGGGACAGTCAATCAGCCCCAGCATTTT	CAGGTVNQPQHF
-	TRBV6-4	TRBJ2-3	TRBD2	TGTGCCAGCAGTGAAGGAGCGGGAGAAACAGATACGCAGTATTTT	CASSEGAGETDTQYF
-	TRBV2	TRBJ2-7	TRBD2	TGTGCCAGCAGAGGACTAGCGGGAGGTCTGGGCGAGCAGTACTTC	CASRGLAGGLGEQYF
-	TRBV30	TRBJ1-2	-	TGTGCCTGTCCGGGGCATGGCTACACCTTC	CACPGHGYTF
-	TRBV6-5	TRBJ1-1	-	TGTGCCAGCCGCCCTAACACTGAAGCTTTCTTT	CASRPNTEAFF
-	TRBV14	TRBJ2-5	-	TGTGCCAGCAGCCGTTGGGGGAAAGAGACCCAGTACTTC	CASSRWGKETQYF
few	TRBV14	TRBJ2-1	TRBD1	TGTGCCAGCAGCCCCTGGACAGGGGGACTAAAGCAGTTCTTC	CASSPWTGGLKQFF
-	TRBV10-3	TRBJ2-3	TRBD2	TGTGCCACCGGGGGGGGACACCCCCCAGATACGCAGTATTTT	CATGGGHPPDTQYF
few	TRBV6-1	TRBJ2-1	-	TGTGCCAGCAGGCAATTAGCCAGTGCCTACAATGAGCAGTTCTTC	CASRQLASAYNEQFF
-	TRBV6-6	TRBJ1-3	-	TGTGCCAGCAGTTACTCTGTACAGAATGGAAACACCATATATTTT	CASSYSVQNGNTIYF
-	TRBV6-5	TRBJ2-7	TRBD2	TGTGCCAGCACTACGACTAGCGGGAGGTACGAGCAGTACTTC	CASTTTSGRYEQYF
-	TRBV11-3	TRBJ1-5	TRBD1	TGTGCCAGCAGCCTCGCCCGGGACAGACCTAATCAGCCCCAGCATTTT	CASSLARDRPNQPQHF
-	TRBV6-1	TRBJ2-3	TRBD2	TGTGCCAGCAGTGGACTAGCGGGGGGGCCAGATACGCAGTATTTT	CASSGLAGGPDTQYF
-	TRBV27	TRBJ2-1	-	TGTGCCAGCAGTTTATTTGGGAATGAGCAGTTCTTC	CASSLFGNEQFF
once	TRBV4-1	TRBJ2-5	TRBD1	TGCGCCAGCAGCCCACCCAGGGGACAGGGGAATACAGAGACCCAGTACTTC	CASSPPRGQGNTETQYF
-	TRBV7-6	TRBJ1-1	-	TGTGCCAGCAGCCTAGGGGCGTTGAACACTGAAGCTTTCTTT	CASSLGALNTEAFF
once	TRBV28	TRBJ2-3	-	TGTGCCAGCAGGGGCGGGGACGGCACAGATACGCAGTATTTT	CASRGGDGTDTQYF
-	TRBV6-6	TRBJ1-5	-	TGTGCCAGCAGTTACCCAGGGCTCGGCAATCAGCCCCAGCATTTT	CASSYPGLGNQPQHF
once	TRBV19	TRBJ1-1	-	TGTGCCAGTTCAGGTCAAAACACTGAAGCTTTCTTT	CASSGQNTEAFF
-	TRBV19	TRBJ2-5	-	TGTGCCAGTAGTTCCTGGTCGAGACGAGAGACCCAGTACTTC	CASSSWSRRETQYF
-	TRBV27	TRBJ2-7	TRBD2	TGTGCCAGCAGGATAACTAGCGGGAGTACCTACGAGCAGTACTTC	CASRITSGSTYEQYF
once	TRBV19	TRBJ2-7	-	TGTGCCAGTAGTATAGGTACCTACGAGCAGTACTTC	CASSIGTYEQYF
-	TRBV4-1	TRBJ1-6	TRBD1	TGCGCCAGCAGCCAAGATACCCTAAGACAGGGAAATTCACCCCTCCACTTT	CASSQDTLRQGNSPLHF
once	TRBV5-4	TRBJ2-2	-	TGTGCCAGCAGCTTCGCCGGGGAGCTGTTTTTT	CASSFAGELFF
-	TRBV7-9	TRBJ2-7	-	TGTGCCAGCAGCCTTAACAGGGCCTACGAGCAGTACTTC	CASSLNRAYEQYF
-	TRBV14	TRBJ1-4	TRBD1	TGTGCCAGCAGCCAAGATTGGTTCGTGACAGGGGATGAAAAACTGTTTTTT	CASSQDWFVTGDEKLFF
-	TRBV9	TRBJ1-3	-	TGTGCCAGCAGCACAGTGGGGGGCCCTGGAAACACCATATATTTT	CASSTVGGPGNTIYF
-	TRBV19	TRBJ2-7	TRBD1	TGTGCCAGTAAGGGGGCCGAGCAGTACTTC	CASKGAEQYF
medium-sized	TRBV29-1	TRBJ2-7	-	TGCAGCGTTGAAGAAGCCTACGAGCAGTACTTC	CSVEEAYEQYF
-	TRBV4-1	TRBJ2-3	TRBD2	TGCGCCAGCAGCCGAACCGATCTAGCGGGGGTGGTAGATACGCAGTATTTT	CASSRTDLAGVVDTQYF
once	TRBV6-5	TRBJ2-7	-	TGTGCCAGCAGTTACGAAGGTGGGAACTACGAGCAGTACTTC	CASSYEGGNYEQYF
-	TRBV6-6	TRBJ2-3	-	TGTGCCAGCGACTGGGGGGGCACAGATACGCAGTATTTT	CASDWGGTDTQYF
-	TRBV28	TRBJ2-2	-	TGTGCCAGCAGTTTCAGAGCCGGGGAGCTGTTTTTT	CASSFRAGELFF
-	TRBV18	TRBJ1-5	-	TGTGCCAGCTCAAGAAGCAGGCTTTCAATCATTGGCAATCAGCCCCAGCATTTT	CASSRSRLSIIGNQPQHF
once	TRBV19	TRBJ1-2	-	TGTGCCAGTAGTTCTCCGACAGGAATAATCTATGGCTACACCTTC	CASSSPTGIIYGYTF
-	TRBV11-2	TRBJ2-1	-	TGTGCCAGCAGCTTAGGGCAGGGTGTATACAATGAGCAGTTCTTC	CASSLGQGVYNEQFF
-	TRBV15	TRBJ2-1	TRBD2	TGTGCCACCAGCAGAGAACTAGCGGGGGTTAAGAATGAGCAGTTCTTC	CATSRELAGVKNEQFF
-	TRBV5-4	TRBJ2-7	-	TGTGCCAGCAGCTCAAGCACGGGATCCTACGAGCAGTACTTC	CASSSSTGSYEQYF
-	TRBV27	TRBJ2-1	-	TGTGCCAGCAGTCATGCGCCCTACTCCTACAATGAGCAGTTCTTC	CASSHAPYSYNEQFF
few	TRBV7-6	TRBJ2-1	TRBD2	TGTGCCAGCAGCTTAACTAGCGGGGGCCGGGGTTCCTACAATGAGCAGTTCTTC	CASSLTSGGRGSYNEQFF
-	TRBV13	TRBJ2-5	-	TGTGCCAGCAGCTTTTACCAGGGGGAGACCCAGTACTTC	CASSFYQGETQYF
-	TRBV10-2	TRBJ2-1	-	TGCGCCAGCGGGGACGGAAATGAGCAGTTCTTC	CASGDGNEQFF
-	TRBV19	TRBJ2-7	-	TGTGCCAGTAGTATAAGGCCGACCTACGAGCAGTACTTC	CASSIRPTYEQYF
-	TRBV10-2	TRBJ2-1	-	TGCGCCAGCAGTACGGCGGGAACCTCCTACAATGAGCAGTTCTTC	CASSTAGTSYNEQFF
-	TRBV7-8	TRBJ2-3	TRBD1	TGTGCCAGCAGCCACCGACAGGGGAGCACAGATACGCAGTATTTT	CASSHRQGSTDTQYF